The 23 T cell receptor beta chains given below trace back to one sample, sequenced in a study of T cells in Graves' hyperthyroidism and ophthalmopathy. The TCR beta CDR3 regions underwent amplification using RNA transcripts as the source. Using the HTBI primer set, a first-round RT-PCR was run on the TCR CDR3. TCRdb re-called the multiplex PCR reads with MiXCR, one entry per CDR3 protein. Seen here are hundreds of thousands of distinct CDR3 sequences, approximately 15% observed once, and the top ten hold about 15%. The sequenced sample consisted of blood. These receptors all come from a middle-aged woman with Graves' hyperthyroidism.

This clonotype appeared many times. This chain's CDR3 is CASSHGQGGIYNEQFF. The CDR3 DNA reads TGTGCCAGCAGCCACGGACAGGGGGGAATCTACAATGAGCAGTTCTTC. The V gene is TRBV3-1, the J gene TRBJ2-1, with 10 bases identical to TRBD1. The CDR3 has 16 residues. Germline trimming cut 3 bases from V and 3 bases from J; bases unmatched to any gene: 5. Looked up from germline, CDR1 is LGHDT and CDR2 is YNNKEL (reference sequence).

Regarding this clonotype: This sequence may be a read error, since a much larger clone differs from it by one base. This chain uses TRBV6-1 with TRBJ2-5, with TRBD2 matching 8 bases. The CDR3 has 15 residues. Unmatched junction bases numbered 11, after V lost 6 bases and J lost 5 bases. Per the germline V gene, CDR1 is MNHNS and CDR2 is SASEGT. The CDR3 DNA reads TGTGCCAGCAGCCCTCCGGGACTAGGGGGGGAGACCCAGTACTTC. Translating it yields CASSPPGLGGETQYF.

This clonotype showed up just a few times. This chain's CDR3 is CASTLSGNTIYF. CDR3 nucleotide sequence: TGTGCCAGCACCTTGAGTGGAAACACCATATATTTT. The V gene is TRBV7-2, the J gene TRBJ1-3, with D hard to call. The CDR3 contains 12 residues. Trimming removed 7 bases at V and 3 bases at J, with 7 bases between. CDR1 is SGHTA and CDR2 is FQGNSA in the germline V gene.

At least ten counts were recorded for this clonotype. This chain connects TRBV11-2 to TRBJ2-2; the D gene is possibly TRBD2 (6 bases). This CDR3 has 16 residues. The V end lost 0 bases, the J end lost 7 bases, and 15 bases lay between the germline ends. CDR1 SGHAT and CDR2 FQNNGV come from the germline V gene. CDR3 loop: CASSLDQGGLVGELFF. The CDR3 DNA reads TGTGCCAGCAGCTTAGATCAAGGAGGGTTGGTCGGGGAGCTGTTTTTT.

At least ten counts were recorded for this clonotype. One end of the junction is discordant with germline, which a read error may explain. This chain joins TRBV7-9 and TRBJ2-1; 8 nucleotides align to TRBD2. Germline V gene sequence: CDR1 SEHNR, CDR2 FQNEAQ (reference sequence). The CDR3 has 14 residues. CDR3: CASSLLADYNEQFF. CDR3 DNA sequence: TGCGCCAGCAGCTTACTAGCGGATTACAATGAGCAGTTCTTC.

This clonotype showed up many times. The V call is TRBV6-1, the J call TRBJ1-4; weak D call: TRBD1 (5 bases). V lost 3 bases and J 7 bases, leaving 15 bases between the germline ends. This CDR3 region has 15 residues. The germline CDR1 and CDR2 sequences are MNHNS and SASEGT. CDR3 amino acids: CASSDPGPVGEKLFF. CDR3 DNA: TGTGCCAGCAGTGACCCGGGACCGGTGGGTGAAAAACTGTTTTTT.

This clonotype showed up many times. The V gene is TRBV11-2, the J gene TRBJ1-3; 7 nucleotides align to TRBD1. The CDR3 sequence is 16 residues long. Germline V gene sequence: CDR1 SGHAT, CDR2 FQNNGV. V trimming: 5 bases; J trimming: 0 bases; junction bases outside the gene matches: 7. Written as DNA, the CDR3 is TGTGCCAGCAGCCCCGGGACAGTCTTCTCTGGAAACACCATATATTTT. Protein sequence: CASSPGTVFSGNTIYF.

This clonotype came up a few times. CDR3 residues: CASSQGTSNEKLFF. The CDR3 bases are TGCGCCAGCAGCCAAGGGACGTCTAATGAAAAACTGTTTTTT. The rearrangement links TRBV4-1 to TRBJ1-4, with D unresolved. With 1 base removed from V and 3 bases from J, the gap between germline ends came to 6 bases. Germline CDR1 reads MGHRA; CDR2 reads YSYEKL. The CDR3 length is 14 residues.

This clonotype was recorded at least ten times. As DNA, the CDR3 is TGTGCCAGCAGTTTGTCAGGGGTGGAGACCCAGTACTTC. Protein sequence: CASSLSGVETQYF. V and J are TRBV28 and TRBJ2-5; weak D call: TRBD1 (6 bases). Germline-derived CDR1 and CDR2 are MDHEN and SYDVKM. The CDR3 spans 13 residues. V lost 3 bases, J lost 5 bases, and 10 bases lay in between.

This clonotype was recorded many times. The chain has TRBV7-9 and TRBJ1-1; the D gene is possibly TRBD1 (5 bases). This CDR3 contains 16 residues. The germline V gene has CDR1 SEHNR and CDR2 FQNEAQ (reference sequence). V lost 1 base, J lost 2 bases, and 14 bases lay in between. CDR3 in DNA: TGTGCCAGCAGCTTAGTGGGGGGTACGGGAAACACTGAAGCTTTCTTT. It encodes CASSLVGGTGNTEAFF. Looking up the rest from reference TRBV7-9 and TRBJ1-1 gives the full variable domain: DTGVSQNPRHKITKRGQNVTFRCDPISEHNRLYWYRQTLGQGPEFLTYFQNEAQLEKSRLLSDRFSAERPKGSFSTLEIQRTEQGDSAMYLCASSLVGGTGNTEAFFGQGTRLTVV.

This clonotype has a handful of counts. As DNA, the CDR3 is TGTGCCAGCAGTACAGGGGGCTCCTATAGCAATCAGCCCCAGCATTTT. It specifies CASSTGGSYSNQPQHF. The chain links TRBV13 to TRBJ1-5, with 9 positions matching TRBD1. Germline V CDR1 and CDR2: PRHDT, FYEKMQ (reference sequence). With V trimmed by 6 bases and J by 0 bases, 6 bases remained unmatched. The CDR3 consists of 16 residues. Looking up the rest from reference TRBV13 and TRBJ1-5 gives the full variable domain: AAGVIQSPRHLIKEKRETATLKCYPIPRHDTVYWYQQGPGQDPQFLISFYEKMQSDKGSIPDRFSAQQFSDYHSELNMSSLELGDSALYFCASSTGGSYSNQPQHFGDGTRLSIL.

This clonotype has ten or more counts. The chain uses TRBV30 and TRBJ2-7; no clear D gene. The V gene lost 0 bases and the J gene lost 2 bases, with 17 bases spanning the gap. CDR3 length: 16 residues. CDR1 and CDR2 from the germline V gene are GTSNPN and SVGIG (reference sequence). The CDR3 DNA is TGTGCCTGGAGTGTACTCGGCAGGTCCACAGCCTACGAGCAGTACTTC. This codes for CAWSVLGRSTAYEQYF.

This clonotype was recorded at least ten times. This CDR3 reads CASSFGGRSTDTQYF. Written as DNA, the CDR3 is TGCGCCAGCAGCTTTGGGGGGCGTAGCACAGATACGCAGTATTTT. The V gene is TRBV5-1, the J gene TRBJ2-3, with D perhaps given as TRBD1 or TRBD2 (6 bases each). This CDR3 contains 15 residues. Germline V gives CDR1 SGHRS, CDR2 YFSETQ. The germline V and J ends were trimmed by 2 bases and 0 bases, with 10 bases remaining between them.

This clonotype has a count of ten or more. This chain connects TRBV3-1 to TRBJ2-7, with a weak D call TRBD1 (5 bases). Germline CDR1 is LGHDT and CDR2 is YNNKEL (reference sequence). The CDR3 has 12 amino acids. The ends were cut back, 2 bases at V and 5 bases at J, with 7 bases in the middle. The CDR3 bases are TGTGCCAGCAGCCAAACACAGGACGAGCAGTACTTC. Protein product: CASSQTQDEQYF.

The table lists this clonotype with many counts. V and J are TRBV2 and TRBJ1-5; TRBD1 aligns across 7 bases. This CDR3 is 13 amino acids long. Germline assignment: CDR1 SNHLY and CDR2 FYNNEI. Trimming cost V 8 bases and J 7 bases; bases outside gene matches: 8. The CDR3 DNA reads as TGTGCCAGCCACAGGGGATCCGGGCAGCCCCAGCATTTT. It codes for CASHRGSGQPQHF.

The table lists this clonotype with many counts. This sequence joins TRBV2 and TRBJ2-3; D is perhaps TRBD2 (6 bases). The germline V gene has CDR1 SNHLY and CDR2 FYNNEI. CDR3 length: 16 amino acids. V was trimmed by 3 bases and J by 1 base, leaving 14 bases between them. The CDR3 nucleotides read TGTGCCAGCAGTGAGAGTCCGGGAGTGGGCACAGATACGCAGTATTTT. Protein: CASSESPGVGTDTQYF.

On this clonotype itself: A much larger clone differs from this one at a single base, so this may be a read error. This chain links TRBV28 with TRBJ1-1; D remains unclear. The V gene's germline CDR1 is MDHEN and CDR2 SYDVKM. The CDR3 runs 13 residues. V was pared by 7 bases and J by 10 bases, with 19 bases between. The CDR3 loop is CASILRRGSGAFF. The CDR3 nucleotides are TGTGCCAGCATACTCCGTCGTGGGTCTGGAGCTTTCTTT.

This clonotype was observed at least ten times. The rearrangement joins TRBV5-1 to TRBJ2-7; D might be TRBD2 (5 bases). The V gene's germline CDR1 is SGHRS and CDR2 YFSETQ. V was pared by 4 bases and J by 2 bases, with 19 bases between. CDR3 length equals 16 residues. The CDR3 DNA reads TGCGCCAGCAGCCTTACTGGCAGGACTGGCACCTACGAGCAGTACTTC. This encodes CASSLTGRTGTYEQYF.

This clonotype was detected many times. This sequence joins TRBV6-5 and TRBJ2-5, with D maybe TRBD1 (6 bases). V gave up 2 bases and J gave up 5 bases, with 12 bases separating them. The CDR3 consists of 14 residues. Germline-derived CDR1 and CDR2 are MNHEY and SVGAGI. CDR3 coding DNA: TGTGCCAGCAGTTACGGACAGCCCGGGGAGACCCAGTACTTC. Residues: CASSYGQPGETQYF.

The table lists this clonotype with many counts. This chain uses TRBV12-5 with TRBJ2-2, with D possibly called TRBD1 or TRBD2 (5 bases each). The length of the CDR3 is 17 residues. V lost 0 bases and J 6 bases, leaving 17 bases between the germline ends. Germline-derived CDR1 and CDR2 are LGHNT and FRNRAP. CDR3 protein: CASGLVRNMGVPGELFF. In DNA, the CDR3 is TGTGCTAGTGGTTTGGTACGGAATATGGGGGTCCCCGGGGAGCTGTTTTTT.

This clonotype was detected many times. The rearrangement uses TRBV6-1 and TRBJ2-5; 8 positions agree with TRBD1. The CDR3 is 15 amino acids. Germline loops: CDR1 MNHNS, CDR2 SASEGT. The ends lost 2 bases at V and 4 bases at J; junction bases unmatched: 6. Here the CDR3 reads CASSEFGDRRETQYF. The DNA of the CDR3 is TGTGCCAGCAGTGAATTCGGGGACAGGAGAGAGACCCAGTACTTC.

This clonotype was counted once. The chain combines TRBV6-2 or TRBV6-3 with TRBJ2-1; 13 positions match TRBD2. The J call may be faulty, since TRBJ2-7 better matches the DNA end. This CDR3 is built from 15 residues. CDR1 and CDR2 from the germline V gene are MNHEY and SVGEGT. This chain's CDR3 is CASIPTLAGGNEQYF. As DNA, the CDR3 is TGTGCCAGCATCCCGACACTAGCGGGAGGGAATGAGCAGTACTTC.

The rearrangement links TRBV20-1 to TRBJ1-1; the match to TRBD1 covers 9 bases. This CDR3 spans 14 amino acids. Germline CDR1 reads DFQATT; CDR2 reads SNEGSKA (reference sequence). The CDR3 loop is CSSGTGLAPSEAFF. The CDR3 coding sequence is TGCAGCTCCGGGACAGGGCTGGCTCCTAGTGAAGCTTTCTTT.